This T cell receptor (beta chain) was identified during a study of T cell responses to AZD1222 COVID-19 vaccine. General study findings and limits: White British donors predominated, females outnumbered males, and clonal diversity was possibly underestimated. Seropositivity was recorded at baseline in only 6 or 7 AZD1222 recipients. With dominance at 160-218 and 743-854, vaccine-associated CD4 TCRs spanned spike. Following two doses of AZD1222, Spike-specific TCR breadth and depth rose.

Sequenced by immunoSEQ multiplex PCR; TCRdb stores in-frame clones only, minus some. The sample shows about 130,000 clones, roughly 88% of them seen only once. This CDR3 has 15 amino acids. V was shortened by 0 bases and J by 1 base, with 13 bases between the two germline ends. Germline CDR1 and CDR2: GTSNPN and SVGIG (reference sequence). Comment on this clone: Its target is not known.

The specimen comprised peripheral blood, sampled on day 0 of MenACWY control vaccination. The source is an adult in good health. This chain links TRBV30 with TRBJ2-7; weak D call: TRBD2 (5 bases). The CDR3 spells CAWSVLAGPSYEQYF. The CDR3 DNA follows: TGTGCCTGGAGTGTACTGGCGGGCCCATCCTACGAGCAGTACTTC.